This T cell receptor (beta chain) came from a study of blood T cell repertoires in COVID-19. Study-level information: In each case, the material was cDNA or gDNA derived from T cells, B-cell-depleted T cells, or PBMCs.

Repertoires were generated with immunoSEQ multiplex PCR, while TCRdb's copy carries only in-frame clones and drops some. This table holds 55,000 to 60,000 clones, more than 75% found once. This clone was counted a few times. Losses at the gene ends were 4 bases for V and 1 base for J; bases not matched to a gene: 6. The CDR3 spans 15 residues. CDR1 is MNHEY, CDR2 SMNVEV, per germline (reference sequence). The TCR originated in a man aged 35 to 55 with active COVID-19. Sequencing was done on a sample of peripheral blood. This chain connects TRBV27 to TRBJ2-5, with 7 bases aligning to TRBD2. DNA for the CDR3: TGTGCCAGCAGTTCAACTAGCGCCGGCCAAGAGACCCAGTACTTC. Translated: CASSSTSAGQETQYF.